A selection of T cell receptor beta chains follows, all from one sample in a study of blood T cell repertoires in COVID-19. The data were produced by immunoSEQ multiplex PCR, yet TCRdb's version contains in-frame clones alone and is incomplete. The table includes around 58,000 clones, approximately 85% detected once. Sequencing was carried out using peripheral blood. The receptors originated from a woman aged 55-70 years with COVID-19, enrolled during active disease. Each CDR3 is given with its conserved first and last residue. The order of the fields is V gene, J gene, CDR3 protein.

>TRBV30|TRBJ1-6
CAWRGQGNSPLHF
>TRBV2|TRBJ2-1
CASSSPTGSPNNEQFF
>TRBV5-1|TRBJ2-3
CASSATGFVGSGLTDTQYF
>TRBV18|TRBJ1-2
CASSPGQTSGGYTF
>TRBV2|TRBJ2-5
CASTGYLGETQYF
>TRBV28|TRBJ1-4
CASTRTGGWNEKLFF
>TRBV4-1|TRBJ1-1
CASSQAGQGGEAFF
>TRBV20-1|TRBJ2-7
CSASSGFEQYF
>TRBV28|TRBJ1-3
CASSSSNRGGNTIYF
>TRBV6-5|TRBJ2-7
CASSYGHSYEQYF
>TRBV7-2|TRBJ2-7
CASSLGAVISYEQYF
>TRBV29-1|TRBJ1-1
CSVRYRGLNTEAFF
>TRBV19|TRBJ1-5
CASSWGRGSNQPQHF
>TRBV19|TRBJ1-2
CASSGGGQWYGYTF
>TRBV5-1|TRBJ1-1
CASSRTGQSGAEAFF
>TRBV6-2/TRBV6-3|TRBJ2-1
CASSSRTGVSSYNEQFF
>TRBV27|TRBJ2-3
CASSLLPSGGGTDTQYF
>TRBV5-1|TRBJ1-1
CASSAWTGVNTEAFF
>TRBV4-1|TRBJ2-3
CASSQPLRGPRDTQYF
>TRBV7-2|TRBJ2-5
CASSRDVELDQETQYF
>TRBV6-5|TRBJ1-4
CASGEQGATNEKLFF
>TRBV5-1|TRBJ2-7
CASSFSQGGVQYF
>TRBV5-8|TRBJ2-5
CASSPQGAGQETQYF
>TRBV4-3|TRBJ2-3
CASSPSVGQNTDTQYF
>TRBV30|TRBJ1-1
CAWGDSFKAFF
>TRBV28|TRBJ1-5
CASRSRGQPQHF
>TRBV3-1/TRBV3-2|TRBJ1-6
CASSQGDRRNSPLHF
>TRBV7-9|TRBJ2-3
CASSPWGSGRDTDTQYF
>TRBV10-3|TRBJ2-7
CAIGTSGTYEQYF